The source of this TCR beta chain is a study of blood T cell repertoires in COVID-19. This CDR3 is 17 amino acids long. Per germline, CDR1 SGHDT and CDR2 YYEEEE. The V segment lost 0 bases and the J segment 4 bases; nucleotides outside the gene matches: 12. Clones were read by immunoSEQ multiplex PCR, and TCRdb kept only the in-frame ones, dropping some. The sample includes 100,000 or so clones, around 86% of them seen just once. This TCR was sampled from a woman between 50 and 59 years old who had recovered from COVID-19. Sequencing was done on a sample of PBMCs or T cells enriched from blood (not recorded which). The rearrangement links TRBV5-6 to TRBJ2-7, with 8 bases lining up with TRBD1. This CDR3 reads CASSLGGWTGRMYEQYF. Written as DNA, the CDR3 is TGTGCCAGCAGCTTGGGGGGATGGACAGGGAGGATGTACGAGCAGTACTTC.